This T cell receptor (beta chain) was recorded in a study of T-cell memory formation after mild COVID-19. General observations from the study: Contracting clones from day 15 to 85 had balanced CD4/CD8; later expanders favoured CD4+.

TCRdb re-analysed the 5' RACE reads in MiXCR, keeping a single row per CDR3 protein. The table includes a few hundred thousand distinct CDR3 sequences, less than 25% detected once. As for this clonotype: The antigen is not known. An end of the junction differs from the germline gene, which may be a read error.

The source material was PBMCs or a T cell subset sorted from them (not recorded which). This sequence originates from an adult woman who had mild COVID-19 (a few samples of this study predate the infection). Cell type and time point are not known.

The CDR3 protein is CASSLVAGGPFF. CDR3 in DNA: TGTGCCAGCAGCTTAGTGGCGGGGGGGCCCTTCTTC. This chain connects TRBV7-2 to TRBJ2-5, with 9 bases lining up with TRBD2. Per germline, CDR1 SGHTA and CDR2 FQGNSA. This CDR3 spans 12 amino acids.